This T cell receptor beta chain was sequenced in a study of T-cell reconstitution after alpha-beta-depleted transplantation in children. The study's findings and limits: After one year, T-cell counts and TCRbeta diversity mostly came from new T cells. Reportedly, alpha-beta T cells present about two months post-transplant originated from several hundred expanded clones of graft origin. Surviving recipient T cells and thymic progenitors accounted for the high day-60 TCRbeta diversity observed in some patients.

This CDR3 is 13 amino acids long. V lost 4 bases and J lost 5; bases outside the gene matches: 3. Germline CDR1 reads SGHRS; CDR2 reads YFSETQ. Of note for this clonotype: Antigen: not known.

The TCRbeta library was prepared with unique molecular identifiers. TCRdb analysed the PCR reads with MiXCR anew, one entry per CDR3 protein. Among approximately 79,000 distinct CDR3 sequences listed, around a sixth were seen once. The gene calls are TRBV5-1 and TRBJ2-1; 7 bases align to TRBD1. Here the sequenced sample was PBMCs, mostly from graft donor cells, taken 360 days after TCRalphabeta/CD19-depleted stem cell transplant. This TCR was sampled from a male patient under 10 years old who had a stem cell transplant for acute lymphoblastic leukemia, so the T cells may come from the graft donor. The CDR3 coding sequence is TGCGCCAGCAGCACAGGGGCTAACAATGAGCAGTTCTTC. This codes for CASSTGANNEQFF. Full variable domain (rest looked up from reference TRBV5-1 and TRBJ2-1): KAGVTQTPRYLIKTRGQQVTLSCSPISGHRSVSWYQQTPGQGLQFLFEYFSETQRNKGNFPGRFSGRQFSNSRSEMNVSTLELGDSALYLCASSTGANNEQFFGPGTRLTVL.